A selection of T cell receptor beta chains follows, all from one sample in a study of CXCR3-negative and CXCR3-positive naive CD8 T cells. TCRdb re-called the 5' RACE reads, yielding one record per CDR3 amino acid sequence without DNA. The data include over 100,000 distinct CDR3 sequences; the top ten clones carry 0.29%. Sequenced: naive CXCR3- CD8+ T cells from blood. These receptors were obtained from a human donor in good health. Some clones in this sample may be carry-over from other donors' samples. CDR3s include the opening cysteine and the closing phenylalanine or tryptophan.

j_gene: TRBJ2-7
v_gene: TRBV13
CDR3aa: CASSGGEGEQYF

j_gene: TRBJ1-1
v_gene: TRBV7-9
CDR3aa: CASSFPGQGEEAFF

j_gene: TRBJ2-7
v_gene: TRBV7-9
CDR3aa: CASGKSNRGEQYF

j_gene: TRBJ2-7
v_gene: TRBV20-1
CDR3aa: CSARDRGTSGYEQYF

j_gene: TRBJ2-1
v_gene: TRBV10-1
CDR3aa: CASSPELPGDEQFF

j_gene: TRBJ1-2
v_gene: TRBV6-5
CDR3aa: CASSYSGETSYGYTF

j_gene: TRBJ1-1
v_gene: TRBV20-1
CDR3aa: CSASEGVEDTEAFF

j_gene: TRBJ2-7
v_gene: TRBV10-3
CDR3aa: CAIASGGADEQYF

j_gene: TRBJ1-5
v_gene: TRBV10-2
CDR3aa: CASSESPGNSNQPQHF

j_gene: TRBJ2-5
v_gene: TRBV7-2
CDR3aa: CASSPRTSGVLETQYF

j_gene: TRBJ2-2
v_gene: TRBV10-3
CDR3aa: CAIPRRGPNTGELFF

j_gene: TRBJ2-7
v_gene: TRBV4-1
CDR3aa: CASSQGRPGGYEQYF

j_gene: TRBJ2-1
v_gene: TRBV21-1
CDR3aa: CASSKTPLAHYYNEQFF

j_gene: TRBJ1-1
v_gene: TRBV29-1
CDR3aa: CSVEGGLNAEAFF

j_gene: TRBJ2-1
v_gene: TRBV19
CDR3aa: CASSLWTGDYNEQFF

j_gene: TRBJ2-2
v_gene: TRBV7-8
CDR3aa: CASSAYLSGMTGELFF

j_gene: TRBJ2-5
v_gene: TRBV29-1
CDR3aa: CSETGSGWGETQYF

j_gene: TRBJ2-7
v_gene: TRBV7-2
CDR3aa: CASSPGLAASYEQYF

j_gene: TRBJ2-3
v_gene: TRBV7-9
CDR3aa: CASSFLIAGPPGADTQYF

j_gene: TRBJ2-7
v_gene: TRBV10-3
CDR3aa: CAISALGGTGVPYEQYF

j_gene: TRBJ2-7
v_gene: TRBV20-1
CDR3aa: CSAREREYEQYF

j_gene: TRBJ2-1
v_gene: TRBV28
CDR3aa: CASSFRGLYNEQFF

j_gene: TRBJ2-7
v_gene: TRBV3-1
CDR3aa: CASSQEGRFPYEQYF

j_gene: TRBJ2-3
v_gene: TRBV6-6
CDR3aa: CASSYGRKTDTQYF

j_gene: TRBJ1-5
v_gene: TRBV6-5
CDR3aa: CASSPAGQGAVPQHF

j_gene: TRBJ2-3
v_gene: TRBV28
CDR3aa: CASSLGPDDTQYF

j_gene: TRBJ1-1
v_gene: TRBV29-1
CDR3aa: CSVADTGTEAYF

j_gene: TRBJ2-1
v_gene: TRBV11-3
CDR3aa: CASSQRDYNEQFF

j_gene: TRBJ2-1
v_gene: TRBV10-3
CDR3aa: CAISEGVGSYNEQFF

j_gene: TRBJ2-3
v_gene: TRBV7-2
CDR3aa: CASSLAVGRPTDTQYF

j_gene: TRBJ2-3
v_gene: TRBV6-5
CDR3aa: CATSPTGASADTQYF

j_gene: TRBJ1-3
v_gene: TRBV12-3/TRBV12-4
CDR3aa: CASTKGNTIYF

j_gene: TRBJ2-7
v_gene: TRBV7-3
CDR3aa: CASSLSAPDGYEQYF

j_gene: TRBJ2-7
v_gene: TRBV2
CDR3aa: CASTTGRNEQYF

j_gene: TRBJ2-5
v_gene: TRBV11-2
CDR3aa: CASSLGTPEETQYF

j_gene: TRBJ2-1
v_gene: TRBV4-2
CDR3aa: CASSQDRAGTGYNEQFF

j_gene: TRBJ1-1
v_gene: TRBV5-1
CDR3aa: CASSFWGNTEAFF

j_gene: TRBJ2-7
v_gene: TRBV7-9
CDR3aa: CASSPLLAEKGQYF

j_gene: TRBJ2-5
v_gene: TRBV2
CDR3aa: CASKELGEETQYF

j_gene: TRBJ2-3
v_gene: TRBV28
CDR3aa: CASSPDMGMGVSMDTQYF

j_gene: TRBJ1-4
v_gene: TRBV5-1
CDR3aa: CASSSWTGGFEKLFF

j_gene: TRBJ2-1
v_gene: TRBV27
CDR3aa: CASSLLSVAGVEVGNNEQFF

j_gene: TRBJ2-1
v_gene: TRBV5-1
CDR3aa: CASSLTSRSYNEQFF

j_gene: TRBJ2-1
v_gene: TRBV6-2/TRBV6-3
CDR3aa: CASSIYPGTSGKAEQFF